This T cell receptor (beta chain) came from a study of patients and donors after allogeneic stem cell transplantation. V lost 1 base and J lost 0, with 10 bases in between. The CDR3 length is 15 residues. Via MiXCR, TCRdb re-called the RT-PCR reads, giving one row per CDR3 protein. Of about 960,000 distinct CDR3 sequences detected, roughly 18% appear once; the ten largest clones hold 6%. The TCR was taken from a human donor who was either an allogeneic HSCT recipient or a stem cell or donor lymphocyte infusion donor (not recorded which). It is not recorded whose cells these are; they may come from a transplant donor. The genes are TRBV6-7 and TRBJ2-7; D uncertain. TRBV6-7 is treated as an ORF (open reading frame) with a function not yet certain. The sequenced sample was blood, either unsorted or a sorted T cell fraction (not recorded which). The CDR3 nucleotides read TGTGCCAGCAGTTACTTGGAAGGGCGCTCCTACGAGCAGTACTTC. It translates to CASSYLEGRSYEQYF.